This entry features one TCR beta chain sequence. What it binds is unknown. The authors made TCR cDNA by 5'RACE template switching, adding a universal primer site and UMIs. TCRdb itself ran the 5' RACE reads through MiXCR, one entry per CDR3 protein. The data contain 400,000 to 650,000 distinct CDR3 sequences, 20% to 25% of them singletons. The sample is drawn from a study of T cells after yellow fever vaccination. Study conclusions and caveats: The secondary response showed a weaker magnitude and a faster peak, day 5 versus 15.

This CDR3 is 17 amino acids long. Losses at the gene ends were 7 bases for V and 4 bases for J; bases not matched to a gene: 14. Germline lookup yields CDR1 ENHRY and CDR2 SYGVKD. This TCR came from a man in his late teens or twenties who received the YFV17D yellow fever vaccine. The genes are TRBV10-3 and TRBJ2-2; TRBD2 matches 8 bases. The specimen was PBMCs, collected less than 25 days after the first yellow fever vaccination. The CDR3 reads CAIKELSGGPGTGELFF. DNA of the CDR3: TGTGCCATCAAAGAACTGTCGGGGGGGCCGGGCACCGGGGAGCTGTTTTTT.